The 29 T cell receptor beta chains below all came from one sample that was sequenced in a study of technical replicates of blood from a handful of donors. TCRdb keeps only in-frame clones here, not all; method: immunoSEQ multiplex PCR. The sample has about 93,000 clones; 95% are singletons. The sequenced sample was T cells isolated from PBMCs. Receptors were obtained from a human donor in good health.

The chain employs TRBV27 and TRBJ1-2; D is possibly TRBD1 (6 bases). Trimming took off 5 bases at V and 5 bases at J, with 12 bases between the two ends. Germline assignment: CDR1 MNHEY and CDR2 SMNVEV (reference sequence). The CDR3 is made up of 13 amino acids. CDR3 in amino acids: CASSPKTGYGYTF. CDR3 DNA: TGTGCCAGCAGTCCCAAGACAGGTTATGGCTACACCTTC.

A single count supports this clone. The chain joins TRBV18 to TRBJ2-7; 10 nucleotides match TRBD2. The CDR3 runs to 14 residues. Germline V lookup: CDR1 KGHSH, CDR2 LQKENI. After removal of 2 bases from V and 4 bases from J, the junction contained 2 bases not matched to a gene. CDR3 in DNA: TGTGCCAGCTCACCAGAGCGGGGGGGGTACGAGCAGTACTTC. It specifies CASSPERGGYEQYF.

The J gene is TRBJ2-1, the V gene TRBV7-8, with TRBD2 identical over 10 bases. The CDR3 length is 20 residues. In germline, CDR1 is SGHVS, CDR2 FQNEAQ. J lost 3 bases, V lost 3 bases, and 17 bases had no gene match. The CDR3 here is CASSFPLAGDTHFGYNEQFF. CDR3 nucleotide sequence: TGTGCCAGCAGCTTTCCCCTAGCGGGGGACACCCACTTCGGCTACAATGAGCAGTTCTTC.

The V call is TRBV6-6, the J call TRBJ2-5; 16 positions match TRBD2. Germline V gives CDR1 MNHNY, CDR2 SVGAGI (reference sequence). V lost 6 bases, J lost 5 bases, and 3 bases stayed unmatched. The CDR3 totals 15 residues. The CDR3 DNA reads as TGTGCCAGCAGGGGGACTAGCGGGAGGGGGGAGACCCAGTACTTC. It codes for CASRGTSGRGETQYF.

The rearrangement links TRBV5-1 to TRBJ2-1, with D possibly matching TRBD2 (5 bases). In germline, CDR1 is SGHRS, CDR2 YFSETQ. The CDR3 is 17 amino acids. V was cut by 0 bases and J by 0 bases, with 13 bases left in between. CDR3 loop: CASSLALLGSSYNEQFF. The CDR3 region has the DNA TGCGCCAGCAGCTTGGCATTGTTAGGGAGCTCCTACAATGAGCAGTTCTTC.

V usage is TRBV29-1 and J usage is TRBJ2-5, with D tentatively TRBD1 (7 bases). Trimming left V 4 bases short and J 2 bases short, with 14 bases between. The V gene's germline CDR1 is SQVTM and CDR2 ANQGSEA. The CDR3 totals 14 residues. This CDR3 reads CSVGTGGQQETQYF. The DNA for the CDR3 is TGCAGCGTTGGCACCGGGGGACAGCAAGAGACCCAGTACTTC.

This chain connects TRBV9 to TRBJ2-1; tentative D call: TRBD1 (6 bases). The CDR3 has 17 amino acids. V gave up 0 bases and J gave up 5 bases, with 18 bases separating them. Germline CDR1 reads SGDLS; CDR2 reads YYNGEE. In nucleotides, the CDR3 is TGTGCCAGCAGCGTAGGAAAGTGGACAGCTATCCACAATGAGCAGTTCTTC. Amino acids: CASSVGKWTAIHNEQFF.

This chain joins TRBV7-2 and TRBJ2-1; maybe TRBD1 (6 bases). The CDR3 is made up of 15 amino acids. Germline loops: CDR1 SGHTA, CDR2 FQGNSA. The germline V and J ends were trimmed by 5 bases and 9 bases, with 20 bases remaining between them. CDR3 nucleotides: TGTGCCAGCAGCCCCGGGACAACACAGGGCGGTGAGCAGTTCTTC. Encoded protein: CASSPGTTQGGEQFF.

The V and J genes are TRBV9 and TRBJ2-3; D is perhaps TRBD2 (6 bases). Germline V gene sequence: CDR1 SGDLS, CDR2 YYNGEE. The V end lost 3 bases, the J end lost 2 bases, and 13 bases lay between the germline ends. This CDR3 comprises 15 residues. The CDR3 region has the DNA TGTGCCAGCAGCGGAGGCGGGGCCCCCACAGATACGCAGTATTTT. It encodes CASSGGGAPTDTQYF. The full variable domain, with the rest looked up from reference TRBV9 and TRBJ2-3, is DSGVTQTPKHLITATGQRVTLRCSPRSGDLSVYWYQQSLDQGLQFLIQYYNGEERAKGNILERFSAQQFPDLHSELNLSSLELGDSALYFCASSGGGAPTDTQYFGPGTRLTVL.

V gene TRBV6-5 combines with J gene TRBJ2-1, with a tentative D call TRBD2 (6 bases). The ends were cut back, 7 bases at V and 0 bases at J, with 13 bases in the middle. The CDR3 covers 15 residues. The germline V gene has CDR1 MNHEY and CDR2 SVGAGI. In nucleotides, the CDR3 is TGTGCCAGCACCAAGGGAGGTGACTCCTACAATGAGCAGTTCTTC. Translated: CASTKGGDSYNEQFF.

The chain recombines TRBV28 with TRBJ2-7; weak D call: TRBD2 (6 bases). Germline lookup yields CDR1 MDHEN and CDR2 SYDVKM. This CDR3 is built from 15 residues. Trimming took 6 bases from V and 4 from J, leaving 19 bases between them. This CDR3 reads CASSSPRTGLYEQYF. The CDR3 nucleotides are TGTGCCAGCAGCTCCCCCCGGACGGGACTTTACGAGCAGTACTTC.

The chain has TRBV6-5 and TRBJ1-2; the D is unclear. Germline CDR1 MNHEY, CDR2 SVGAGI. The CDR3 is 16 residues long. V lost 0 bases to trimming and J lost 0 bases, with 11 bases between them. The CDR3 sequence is CASSYSGTESNYGYTF. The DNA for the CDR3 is TGTGCCAGCAGTTACTCCGGAACAGAATCTAACTATGGCTACACCTTC.

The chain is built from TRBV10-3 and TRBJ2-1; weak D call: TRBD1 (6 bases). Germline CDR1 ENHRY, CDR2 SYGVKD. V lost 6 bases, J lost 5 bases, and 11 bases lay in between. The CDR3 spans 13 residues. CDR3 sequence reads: CAIRPNRDNEQFF. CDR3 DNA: TGTGCCATCAGGCCAAACAGGGACAATGAGCAGTTCTTC.

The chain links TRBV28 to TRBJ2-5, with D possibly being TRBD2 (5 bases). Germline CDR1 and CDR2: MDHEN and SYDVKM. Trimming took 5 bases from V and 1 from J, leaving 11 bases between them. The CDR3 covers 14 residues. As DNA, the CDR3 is TGTGCCAGCAGTCCCGGGGTATTCCAAGAGACCCAGTACTTC. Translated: CASSPGVFQETQYF.

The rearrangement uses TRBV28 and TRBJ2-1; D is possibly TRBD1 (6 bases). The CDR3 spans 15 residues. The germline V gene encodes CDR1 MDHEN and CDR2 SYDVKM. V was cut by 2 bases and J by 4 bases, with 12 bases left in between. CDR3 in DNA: TGTGCCAGCAGTTTAAGGACAGCAGATTACAATGAGCAGTTCTTC. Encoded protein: CASSLRTADYNEQFF.

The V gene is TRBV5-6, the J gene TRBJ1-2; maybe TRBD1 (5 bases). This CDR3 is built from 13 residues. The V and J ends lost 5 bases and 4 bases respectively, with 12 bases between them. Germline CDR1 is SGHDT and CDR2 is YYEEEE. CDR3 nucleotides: TGTGCCAGCAGTCTCGGAGGGGTCTATGGCTACACCTTC. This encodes CASSLGGVYGYTF.

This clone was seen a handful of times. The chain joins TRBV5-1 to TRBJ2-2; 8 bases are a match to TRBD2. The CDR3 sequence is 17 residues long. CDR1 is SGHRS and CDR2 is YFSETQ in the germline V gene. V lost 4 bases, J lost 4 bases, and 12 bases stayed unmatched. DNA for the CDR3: TGCGCCAGCAGCAAACTCGGGGGACTAGGGGGCACCGGGGAGCTGTTTTTT. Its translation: CASSKLGGLGGTGELFF. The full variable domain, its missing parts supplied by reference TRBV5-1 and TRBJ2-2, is KAGVTQTPRYLIKTRGQQVTLSCSPISGHRSVSWYQQTPGQGLQFLFEYFSETQRNKGNFPGRFSGRQFSNSRSEMNVSTLELGDSALYLCASSKLGGLGGTGELFFGEGSRLTVL.

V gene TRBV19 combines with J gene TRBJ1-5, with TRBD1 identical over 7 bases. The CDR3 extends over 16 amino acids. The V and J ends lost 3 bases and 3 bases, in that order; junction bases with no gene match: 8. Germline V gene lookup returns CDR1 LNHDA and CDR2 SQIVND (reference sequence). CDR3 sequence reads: CASSIPTRGFNQPQHF. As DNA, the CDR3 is TGTGCCAGTAGTATTCCCACCAGGGGGTTCAATCAGCCCCAGCATTTT.

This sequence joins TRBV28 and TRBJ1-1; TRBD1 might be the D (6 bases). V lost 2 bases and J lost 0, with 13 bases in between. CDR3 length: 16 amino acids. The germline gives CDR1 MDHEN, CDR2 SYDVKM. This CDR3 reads CASSLRGLPMNTEAFF. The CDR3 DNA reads TGTGCCAGCAGTTTAAGGGGGTTACCCATGAACACTGAAGCTTTCTTT.

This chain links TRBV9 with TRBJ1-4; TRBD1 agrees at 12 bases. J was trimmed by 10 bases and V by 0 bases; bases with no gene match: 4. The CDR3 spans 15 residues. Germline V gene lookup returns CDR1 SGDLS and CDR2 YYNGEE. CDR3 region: CASSVEGQGARKLFF. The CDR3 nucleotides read TGTGCCAGCAGCGTAGAGGGACAGGGGGCGAGAAAACTGTTTTTT.

CDR3 in DNA: TGTGCCAGCAGTTTCGGACAGAAATACGAGCAGTACTTC. It yields the protein CASSFGQKYEQYF. The chain carries TRBV27 and TRBJ2-7; D perhaps matches TRBD1 (6 bases). Per germline, CDR1 MNHEY and CDR2 SMNVEV (reference sequence). The CDR3 length is 13 residues. Trimming cost V 3 bases and J 4 bases, with 10 bases left between them.

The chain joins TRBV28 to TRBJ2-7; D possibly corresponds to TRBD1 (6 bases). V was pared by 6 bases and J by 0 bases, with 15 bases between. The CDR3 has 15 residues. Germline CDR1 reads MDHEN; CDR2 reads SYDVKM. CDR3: CASSKGGVDSYEQYF. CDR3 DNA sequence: TGTGCCAGCAGCAAAGGGGGAGTTGACTCCTACGAGCAGTACTTC. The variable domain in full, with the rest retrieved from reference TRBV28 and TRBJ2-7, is DVKVTQSSRYLVKRTGEKVFLECVQDMDHENMFWYRQDPGLGLRLIYFSYDVKMKEKGDIPEGYSVSREKKERFSLILESASTNQTSMYLCASSKGGVDSYEQYFGPGTRLTVT.

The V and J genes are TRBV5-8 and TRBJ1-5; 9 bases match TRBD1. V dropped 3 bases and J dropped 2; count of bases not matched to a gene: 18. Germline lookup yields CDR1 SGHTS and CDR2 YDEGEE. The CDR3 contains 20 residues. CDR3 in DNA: TGTGCCAGCAGCTGGACCAAAGGGACAGGGATTTCTCGTGGCAATCAGCCCCAGCATTTT. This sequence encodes CASSWTKGTGISRGNQPQHF.

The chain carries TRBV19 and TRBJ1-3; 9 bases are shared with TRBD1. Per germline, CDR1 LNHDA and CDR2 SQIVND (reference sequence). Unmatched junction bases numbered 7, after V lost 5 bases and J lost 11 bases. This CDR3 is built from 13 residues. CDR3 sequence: CASSGTGKYAIYF. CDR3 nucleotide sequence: TGTGCCAGTAGTGGGACAGGGAAATACGCCATATATTTT.

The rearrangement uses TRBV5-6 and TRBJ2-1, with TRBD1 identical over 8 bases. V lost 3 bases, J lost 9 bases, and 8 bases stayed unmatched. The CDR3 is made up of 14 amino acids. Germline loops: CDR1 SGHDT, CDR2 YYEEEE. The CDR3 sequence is CASSSPTGESEQFF. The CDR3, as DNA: TGTGCCAGCAGCTCCCCGACAGGGGAGTCTGAGCAGTTCTTC.

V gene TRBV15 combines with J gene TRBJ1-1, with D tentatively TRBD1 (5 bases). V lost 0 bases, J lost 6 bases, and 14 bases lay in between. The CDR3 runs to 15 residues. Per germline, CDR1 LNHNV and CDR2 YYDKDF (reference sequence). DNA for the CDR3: TGTGCCACCAGCAGAGATTGGGGGGGGATGGCTGAAGCTTTCTTT. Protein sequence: CATSRDWGGMAEAFF.

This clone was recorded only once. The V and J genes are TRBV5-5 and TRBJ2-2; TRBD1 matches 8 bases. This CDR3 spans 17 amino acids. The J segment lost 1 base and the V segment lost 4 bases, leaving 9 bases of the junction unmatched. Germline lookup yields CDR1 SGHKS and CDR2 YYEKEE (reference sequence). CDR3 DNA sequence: TGTGCCAGCAGCATAGGACAGGGCTTAAAGAACACCGGGGAGCTGTTTTTT. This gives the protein CASSIGQGLKNTGELFF.

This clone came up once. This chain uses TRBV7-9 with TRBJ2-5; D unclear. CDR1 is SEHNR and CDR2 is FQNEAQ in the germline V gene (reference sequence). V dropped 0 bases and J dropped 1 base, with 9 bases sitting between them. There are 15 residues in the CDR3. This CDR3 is CASSLAHDFQETQYF. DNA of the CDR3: TGTGCCAGCAGCTTAGCGCATGACTTCCAAGAGACCCAGTACTTC.

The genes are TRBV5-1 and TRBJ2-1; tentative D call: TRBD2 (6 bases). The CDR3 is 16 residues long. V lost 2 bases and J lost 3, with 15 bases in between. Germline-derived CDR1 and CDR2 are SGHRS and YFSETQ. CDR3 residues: CASSLMGGMVYNEQFF. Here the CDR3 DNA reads TGCGCCAGCAGCTTAATGGGAGGAATGGTCTACAATGAGCAGTTCTTC.